The present TCR beta chain was sequenced within a study of blood T cell repertoires in COVID-19. Background on the study: The origin of the acute and convalescent COVID-19 samples was the United States, Italy and Spain. The cDNA or gDNA used as material had been derived from T cells, B-cell-depleted T cells, or PBMCs.

This CDR3 region has 22 residues. CDR1 LGHDT and CDR2 YNNKEL come from the germline V gene (reference sequence). V trimming: 0 bases; J trimming: 1 base; junction bases outside the gene matches: 13. Per the study methods: It was from reference gene primer amplification that nucleated cell counts were estimated. Measured with immunoSEQ multiplex PCR; TCRdb has only the in-frame clones, and not every one. The V and J calls and clone size were taken over from that table, and D and trimming were inferred from the DNA. The sample lists about 210,000 clones, around 91% occurring once. Material: peripheral blood. The sequence derives from a woman in her 40s with acute or convalescent COVID-19. The chain employs TRBV3-1 (or the pseudogene TRBV3-2) and TRBJ2-6, with 12 bases lining up with TRBD2. DNA for the CDR3: TGTGCCAGCAGCCAAGATTATCCGACTAGCGGGGGCCCTAGATCTGGGGCCAACGTCCTGACTTTC. This sequence encodes CASSQDYPTSGGPRSGANVLTF.